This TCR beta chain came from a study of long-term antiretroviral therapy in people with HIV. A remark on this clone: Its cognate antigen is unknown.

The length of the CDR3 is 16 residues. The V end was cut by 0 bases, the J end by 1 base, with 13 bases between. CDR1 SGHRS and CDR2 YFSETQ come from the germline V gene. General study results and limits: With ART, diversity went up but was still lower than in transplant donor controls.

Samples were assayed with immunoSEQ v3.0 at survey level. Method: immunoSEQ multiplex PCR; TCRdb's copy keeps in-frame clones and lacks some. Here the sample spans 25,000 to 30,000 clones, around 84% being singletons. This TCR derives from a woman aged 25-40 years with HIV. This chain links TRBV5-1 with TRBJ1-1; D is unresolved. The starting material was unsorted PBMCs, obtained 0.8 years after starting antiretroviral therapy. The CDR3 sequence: CASSLGTTRSNTEAFF. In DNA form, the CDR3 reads TGCGCCAGCAGCTTGGGTACAACCCGTTCGAACACTGAAGCTTTCTTT.